The T cell receptor (beta chain) described here comes from a study of technical replicates of blood from a handful of donors. Germline V gene data show CDR1 as MDHEN and CDR2 as SYDVKM. This CDR3 has 15 residues. Trimming removed 2 bases from V and 3 bases from J; junction bases left unmatched: 6. Libraries were prepared by immunoSEQ multiplex PCR; TCRdb keeps only in-frame clonotypes and omits some of them. This repertoire shows about 100,000 clones, approximately 95% found once; its top ten account for 0.2% to 0.25%. The rearrangement joins TRBV28 to TRBJ2-5; TRBD2 agrees at 7 bases. The sequence came from a human donor in good health. The specimen sequenced was T cells isolated from PBMCs. The CDR3 loop is CASSLSRGVEETQYF. CDR3 coding DNA: TGTGCCAGCAGTTTAAGCCGGGGGGTTGAAGAGACCCAGTACTTC.